This T cell receptor beta chain was captured by sequencing in a study of blood T cell repertoires in COVID-19. As for the study in general: Samples came from the United States, Italy and Spain, spanning acute and convalescent COVID-19.

The length of the CDR3 is 15 residues. V was shortened by 5 bases and J by 3 bases, with 11 bases between the two germline ends. Germline V gene sequence: CDR1 LNHDA, CDR2 SQIVND (reference sequence). Per the original methods: Amplification of reference gene primers was used by the study to estimate nucleated cell counts. Some clones are missing from TCRdb's copy, which holds only in-frame ones; the method was immunoSEQ multiplex PCR. V and J calls and clone size follow that table, whereas D and trimming were derived from the DNA. Of around 70,000 clones listed, roughly 76% were seen once; the top ten hold approximately 20%.

The source of this sequence is a woman in her seventies with acute or convalescent COVID-19. Sequences were obtained from peripheral blood. This chain uses TRBV19 with TRBJ2-6; TRBD1 is a possible D gene (6 bases). The CDR3 nucleotides read TGTGCCAGTAGTGGCAGGGGTTATGGGGCCAACGTCCTGACTTTC. Protein: CASSGRGYGANVLTF. Looking up the rest from reference TRBV19 and TRBJ2-6 gives the full variable domain: DGGITQSPKYLFRKEGQNVTLSCEQNLNHDAMYWYRQDPGQGLRLIYYSQIVNDFQKGDIAEGYSVSREKKESFPLTVTSAQKNPTAFYLCASSGRGYGANVLTFGAGSRLTVL.